This TCR beta chain was identified during a study of identifying expanded T cells in peripheral blood. Study findings and constraints: Clone count variance between roughly 2-week samples rose with total template count. Differentially abundant clones: about 1.2 between replicates, about 15 at two to three weeks, roughly 18 at four.

Clones were sequenced by immunoSEQ multiplex PCR, and TCRdb holds only the in-frame ones, with some missing. This table holds around 120,000 clones, more than 80% found once. No infections or other immune events were documented during collection. Trimming took 7 bases from V and 8 from J; bases not matched to a gene: 6. CDR3 length equals 13 residues. Germline V gene lookup returns CDR1 LNHNV and CDR2 YYDKDF (reference sequence). To note about this clone: Its antigen is currently unknown.

V and J are TRBV15 and TRBJ1-4, with 8 bases lining up with TRBD1. Sequenced input: blood. This clonotype originated in a person between 18 and 75 years old in good health. CDR3 DNA: TGTGCCACCACCGGACAGGGTGAGGAAAAACTGTTTTTT. This encodes CATTGQGEEKLFF.